These 3 T cell receptor beta chains were all obtained from the same sample, sequenced in a study of T cells in women clearing cervical HPV infection. Libraries were prepared by immunoSEQ multiplex PCR; TCRdb keeps only in-frame clonotypes and omits some of them. The repertoire table contains some 30,000 clones. Sequencing input: blood buffy coat. Receptors originate from a woman aged 18 to 75 with a cervical HPV16 infection that either progressed to CIN3+ or cleared (not recorded which).

In regard to this clone: Read coverage stops 3 residues before the CDR3 terminus; the germline J gene supplies the remainder. The chain uses TRBV11-2 and TRBJ2-3; 12 positions agree with TRBD2. The CDR3 is 15 amino acids. In germline, CDR1 is SGHAT, CDR2 FQNNGV. The part of the CDR3 DNA that was read is TGTGCCAGCAGCATCGGACTAGCGGGGAGTGAGACG. This encodes CASSIGLAGSET. The full-length CDR3 reads as CASSIGLAGSETQYF.

To note about this clone: From the germline J gene comes the end of the CDR3, since the read stops 3 residues before it. The chain carries TRBV4-1 and TRBJ2-2; no definite D call. The CDR3 totals 15 residues. Trimming took off 0 bases at V and 0 bases at J, with 5 bases between the two ends. The germline V gene encodes CDR1 MGHRA and CDR2 YSYEKL. CDR3 DNA, as far as it was read: TGCGCCAGCAGCCAAGACTGGCCGAACACCGGGGAG. Residues: CASSQDWPNTGE. The CDR3 in full is CASSQDWPNTGELFF.

A remark on this clone: The read comes to an end 3 residues before the CDR3 does, leaving the germline J gene to fill in the end. V usage is TRBV12-3 or TRBV12-4 and J usage is TRBJ2-7; D perhaps matches TRBD2 (5 bases). This CDR3 region has 12 residues. Trimming removed 4 bases from V and 6 bases from J, with 10 bases in between. CDR3 residues: CASSSTGSEQYF. The sequenced CDR3 bases are TGTGCCAGCAGTTCCACGGGGTCCGAG.